This T cell receptor beta chain was captured by sequencing in a study of identical twins. Notes on the study in general: Fewer insertions characterized abundant cord blood beta clonotypes, whereas memory repertoires showed none. Low generation-probability sequences were in excess among twin-shared out-of-frame alpha sequences.

The CDR3 length is 15 residues. Germline V gene data show CDR1 as MNHEY and CDR2 as SMNVEV (reference sequence). Every sampled donor was Caucasian and healthy. After template switching added a universal primer site, the resulting cDNA carried unique molecular identifiers. MiXCR, applied by TCRdb to the 5' RACE reads, yields one record per CDR3 protein. The repertoire holds over 200,000 distinct CDR3 sequences, with roughly a tenth as singletons. There are a few counts of this clonotype. The antigen is undetermined. Sequence at one end of the junction differs from germline and may be a read error. The receptor comes from a woman aged 18-30 years in good health. Material for sequencing was memory (CD45RO+) T cells sorted from blood. The chain couples TRBV27 to TRBJ2-3; 7 nucleotides agree with TRBD2. This chain's CDR3 is CASSWLAETTYTQYF. CDR3 DNA: TGTGCCAGCAGTTGGCTAGCGGAGACCACATATACGCAGTATTTT.